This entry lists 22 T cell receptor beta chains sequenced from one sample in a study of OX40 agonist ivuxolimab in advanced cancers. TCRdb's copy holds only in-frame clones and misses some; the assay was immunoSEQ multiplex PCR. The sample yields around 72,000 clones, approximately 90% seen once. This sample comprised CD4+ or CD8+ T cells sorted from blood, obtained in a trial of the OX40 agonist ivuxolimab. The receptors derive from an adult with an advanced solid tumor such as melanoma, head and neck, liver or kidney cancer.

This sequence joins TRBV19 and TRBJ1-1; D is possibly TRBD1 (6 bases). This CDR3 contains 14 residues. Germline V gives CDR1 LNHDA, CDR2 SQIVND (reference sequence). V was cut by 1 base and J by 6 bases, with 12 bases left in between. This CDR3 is CASSIVSGAAEAFF. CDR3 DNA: TGTGCCAGTAGTATAGTTTCGGGGGCTGCTGAAGCTTTCTTT. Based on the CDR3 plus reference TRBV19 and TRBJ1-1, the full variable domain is DGGITQSPKYLFRKEGQNVTLSCEQNLNHDAMYWYRQDPGQGLRLIYYSQIVNDFQKGDIAEGYSVSREKKESFPLTVTSAQKNPTAFYLCASSIVSGAAEAFFGQGTRLTVV.

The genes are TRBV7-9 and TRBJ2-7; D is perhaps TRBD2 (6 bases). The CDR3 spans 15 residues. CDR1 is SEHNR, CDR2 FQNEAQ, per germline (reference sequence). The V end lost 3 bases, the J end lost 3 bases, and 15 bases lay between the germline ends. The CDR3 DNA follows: TGTGCCAGCAGCTTTTTTCCCTCGGGGGTCTACGAGCAGTACTTC. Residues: CASSFFPSGVYEQYF.

The CDR3 is CASSLQGDYGYTF. CDR3 DNA sequence: TGTGCCAGCAGTCTACAGGGCGACTATGGCTACACCTTC. The chain uses TRBV6-1 and TRBJ1-2; tentative D call: TRBD1 (6 bases). Trimming cost V 5 bases and J 3 bases, with 10 bases left between them. Germline-derived CDR1 and CDR2 are MNHNS and SASEGT. This CDR3 comprises 13 residues.

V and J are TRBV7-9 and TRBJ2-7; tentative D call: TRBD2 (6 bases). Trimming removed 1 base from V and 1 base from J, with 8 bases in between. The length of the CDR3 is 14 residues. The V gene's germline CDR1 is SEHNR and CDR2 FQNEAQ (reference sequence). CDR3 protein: CASSLGGLSYEQYF. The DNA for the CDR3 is TGTGCCAGCAGCTTAGGGGGACTTTCCTACGAGCAGTACTTC.

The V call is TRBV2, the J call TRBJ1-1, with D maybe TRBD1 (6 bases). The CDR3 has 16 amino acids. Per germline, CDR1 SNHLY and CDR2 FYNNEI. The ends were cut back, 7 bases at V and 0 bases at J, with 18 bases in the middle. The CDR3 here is CASTPTGRAMNTEAFF. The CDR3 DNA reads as TGTGCCAGCACTCCTACAGGGCGCGCAATGAACACTGAAGCTTTCTTT.

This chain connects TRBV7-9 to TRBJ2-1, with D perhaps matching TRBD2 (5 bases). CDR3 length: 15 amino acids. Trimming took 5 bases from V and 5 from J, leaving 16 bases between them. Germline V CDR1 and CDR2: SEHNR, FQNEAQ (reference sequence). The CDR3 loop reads CASSPQRGADNEQFF. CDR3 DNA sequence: TGTGCCAGCAGCCCCCAGCGTGGAGCGGACAATGAGCAGTTCTTC.

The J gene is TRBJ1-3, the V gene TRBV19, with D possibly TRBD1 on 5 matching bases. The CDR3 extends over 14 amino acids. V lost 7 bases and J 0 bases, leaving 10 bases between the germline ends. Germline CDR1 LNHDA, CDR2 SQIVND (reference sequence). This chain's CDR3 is CASKEQVSGNTIYF. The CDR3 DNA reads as TGTGCCAGTAAGGAACAGGTCTCTGGAAACACCATATATTTT.

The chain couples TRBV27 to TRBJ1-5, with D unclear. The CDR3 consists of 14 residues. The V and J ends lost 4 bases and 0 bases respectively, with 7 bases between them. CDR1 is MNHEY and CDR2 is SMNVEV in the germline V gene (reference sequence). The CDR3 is CASSSGYSNQPQHF. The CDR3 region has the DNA TGTGCCAGCAGTTCAGGTTATAGCAATCAGCCCCAGCATTTT.

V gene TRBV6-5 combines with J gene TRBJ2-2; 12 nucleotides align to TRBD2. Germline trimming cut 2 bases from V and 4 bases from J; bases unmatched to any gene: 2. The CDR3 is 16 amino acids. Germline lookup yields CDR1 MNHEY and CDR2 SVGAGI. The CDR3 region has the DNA TGTGCCAGCAGTTACCCGGGACTAGCGGGCACCGGGGAGCTGTTTTTT. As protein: CASSYPGLAGTGELFF.

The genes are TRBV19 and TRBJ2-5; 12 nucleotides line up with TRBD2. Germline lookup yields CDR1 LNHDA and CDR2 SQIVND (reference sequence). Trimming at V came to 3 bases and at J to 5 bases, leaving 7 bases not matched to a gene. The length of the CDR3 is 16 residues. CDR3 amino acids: CASSIPTSGRRETQYF. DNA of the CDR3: TGTGCCAGTAGTATCCCCACTAGCGGGAGGAGGGAGACCCAGTACTTC.

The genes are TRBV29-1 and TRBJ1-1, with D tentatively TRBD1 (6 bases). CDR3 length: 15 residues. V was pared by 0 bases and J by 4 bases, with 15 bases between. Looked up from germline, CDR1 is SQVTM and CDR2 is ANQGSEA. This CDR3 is CSVEDNQGLGTEAFF. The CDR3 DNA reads TGCAGCGTTGAAGATAACCAGGGGCTGGGCACTGAAGCTTTCTTT.

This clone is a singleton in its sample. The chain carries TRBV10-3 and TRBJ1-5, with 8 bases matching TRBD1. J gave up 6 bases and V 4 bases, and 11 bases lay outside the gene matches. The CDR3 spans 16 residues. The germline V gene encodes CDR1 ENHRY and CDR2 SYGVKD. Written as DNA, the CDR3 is TGTGCCATCAGTGGTGAGCAGGGGGCCTGGCGTCAGCCCCAGCATTTT. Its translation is CAISGEQGAWRQPQHF.

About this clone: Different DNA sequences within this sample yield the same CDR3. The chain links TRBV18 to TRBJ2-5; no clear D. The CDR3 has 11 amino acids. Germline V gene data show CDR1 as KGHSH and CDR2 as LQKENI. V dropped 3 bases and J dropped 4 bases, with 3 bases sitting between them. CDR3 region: CASSPGETQYF. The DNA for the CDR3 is TGTGCCAGCTCACCGGGAGAGACCCAGTACTTC. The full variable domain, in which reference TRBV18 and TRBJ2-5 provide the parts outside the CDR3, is NAGVMQNPRHLVRRRGQEARLRCSPMKGHSHVYWYRQLPEEGLKFMVYLQKENIIDESGMPKERFSAEFPKEGPSILRIQQVVRGDSAAYFCASSPGETQYFGPGTRLLVL.

Here the CDR3 DNA reads TGTGCCTGGAGTCTGACATCAAACACTGAAGCTTTCTTT. Encoded protein: CAWSLTSNTEAFF. The chain has TRBV30 and TRBJ1-1; unclear D gene. The CDR3 is made up of 13 amino acids. Trimming removed 2 bases from V and 2 bases from J, with 9 bases in between. Germline loops: CDR1 GTSNPN, CDR2 SVGIG (reference sequence).

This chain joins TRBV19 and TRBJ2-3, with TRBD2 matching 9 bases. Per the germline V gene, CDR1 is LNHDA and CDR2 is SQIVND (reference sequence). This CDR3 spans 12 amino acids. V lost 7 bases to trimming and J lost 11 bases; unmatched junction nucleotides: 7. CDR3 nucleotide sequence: TGTGCCAGTAAAGGGACTAGCCGCAGGCAGTATTTT. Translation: CASKGTSRRQYF.

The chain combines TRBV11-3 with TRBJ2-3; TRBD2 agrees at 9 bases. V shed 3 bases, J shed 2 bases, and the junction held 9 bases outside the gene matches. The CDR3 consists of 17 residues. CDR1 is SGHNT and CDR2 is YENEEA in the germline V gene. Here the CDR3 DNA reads TGTGCCAGCAGCTTGAAGCGGGGGGTATTTAACACAGATACGCAGTATTTT. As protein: CASSLKRGVFNTDTQYF. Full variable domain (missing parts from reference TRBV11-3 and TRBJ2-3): EAGVVQSPRYKIIEKKQPVAFWCNPISGHNTLYWYLQNLGQGPELLIRYENEEAVDDSQLPKDRFSAERLKGVDSTLKIQPAELGDSAVYLCASSLKRGVFNTDTQYFGPGTRLTVL.

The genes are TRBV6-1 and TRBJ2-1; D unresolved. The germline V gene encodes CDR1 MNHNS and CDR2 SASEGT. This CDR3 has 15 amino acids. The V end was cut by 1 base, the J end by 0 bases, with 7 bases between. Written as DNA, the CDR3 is TGTGCCAGCAGTGAAGAGGGTATCTCCTACAATGAGCAGTTCTTC. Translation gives CASSEEGISYNEQFF.

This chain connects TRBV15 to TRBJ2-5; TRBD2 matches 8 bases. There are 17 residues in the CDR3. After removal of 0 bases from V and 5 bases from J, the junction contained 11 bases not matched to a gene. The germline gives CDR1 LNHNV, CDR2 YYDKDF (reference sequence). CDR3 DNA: TGTGCCACCAGCAGAGATAAAGGAAGCGGGGGCGTGGAGACCCAGTACTTC. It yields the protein CATSRDKGSGGVETQYF.

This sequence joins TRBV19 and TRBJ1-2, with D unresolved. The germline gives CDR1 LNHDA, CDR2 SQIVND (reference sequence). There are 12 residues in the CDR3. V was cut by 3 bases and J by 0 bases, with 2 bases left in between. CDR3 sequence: CASSISNYGYTF. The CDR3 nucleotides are TGTGCCAGTAGTATCTCTAACTATGGCTACACCTTC.

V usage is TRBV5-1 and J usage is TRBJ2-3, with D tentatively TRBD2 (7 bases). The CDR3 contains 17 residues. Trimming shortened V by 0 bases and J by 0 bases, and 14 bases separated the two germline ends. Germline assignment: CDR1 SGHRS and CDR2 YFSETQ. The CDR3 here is CASSLGGRGPSTDTQYF. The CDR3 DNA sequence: TGCGCCAGCAGCTTGGGGGGGCGGGGGCCAAGCACAGATACGCAGTATTTT.

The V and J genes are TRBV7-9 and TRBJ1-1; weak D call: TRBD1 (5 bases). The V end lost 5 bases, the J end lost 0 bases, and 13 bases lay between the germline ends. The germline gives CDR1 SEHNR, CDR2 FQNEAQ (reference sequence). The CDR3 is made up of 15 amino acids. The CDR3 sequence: CASSTYTDMNTEAFF. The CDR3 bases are TGTGCCAGCAGCACTTACACGGACATGAACACTGAAGCTTTCTTT.

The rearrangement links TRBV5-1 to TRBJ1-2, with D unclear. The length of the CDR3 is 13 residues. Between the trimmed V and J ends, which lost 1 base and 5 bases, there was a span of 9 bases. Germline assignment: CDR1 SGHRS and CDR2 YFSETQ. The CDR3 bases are TGCGCCAGCAGCTTGTCCCCAGATTATGGCTACACCTTC. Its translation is CASSLSPDYGYTF.